The T cell receptor (beta chain) described here comes from a study of blood T cell repertoires in COVID-19. Overall study context: Samples came from the United States, Italy and Spain, spanning acute and convalescent COVID-19. T cells, B-cell-depleted T cells, or PBMCs supplied cDNA or gDNA.

Source study methods: Estimates of nucleated cell counts were drawn from the amplification of reference gene primers. Using immunoSEQ multiplex PCR, the repertoire was profiled, and TCRdb retains in-frame clones only, with some absent. That table is the source of V, J and clone size, and D and trimming were worked out from the DNA. The profile shows approximately 260,000 clones, approximately 82% of them singletons. This clone occurred a few times. The CDR3 is made up of 16 amino acids. Trimming took 4 bases from V and 4 from J, leaving 16 bases between them. Per the germline V gene, CDR1 is SEHNR and CDR2 is FQNEAQ (reference sequence).

The sample consisted of peripheral blood. The gene calls are TRBV7-9 and TRBJ2-2; D is possibly TRBD1 (7 bases). The source of this sequence is a man in his 60s who had recovered from COVID-19. The CDR3 nucleotides are TGTGCCAGCAGCTCGCCGAGACAGGGAGGCACCGGGGAGCTGTTTTTT. Amino acid sequence: CASSSPRQGGTGELFF.